Following are 2 T cell receptor beta chains from one sample sequenced in a study of blood T cells in healthy people across ages. Next came a second PCR, run for about 6 to 11 cycles, which used a sample-barcoded 5' primer along with a J-beta primer mix. One entry per CDR3 protein results from TCRdb running MiXCR on the 5' RACE reads. The sample records 1.8 million or so distinct CDR3 sequences, about two fifths being singletons. What was sequenced was blood. The receptors originated from a human donor in good health.

The chain employs TRBV5-1 and TRBJ2-2; 12 positions agree with TRBD2. V lost 4 bases, J lost 9 bases, and 10 bases stayed unmatched. CDR1 SGHRS and CDR2 YFSETQ come from the germline V gene. This CDR3 has 16 amino acids. The CDR3 reads CASSMASGGALRELFF. The CDR3 DNA reads as TGCGCCAGCAGCATGGCTAGCGGGGGGGCCCTCCGGGAGCTGTTTTTT.

This clonotype has ten or more counts. The chain combines TRBV6-4 with TRBJ2-3; D unresolved. Germline V gene data show CDR1 as MRHNA and CDR2 as SNTAGT. CDR3 length: 14 amino acids. V lost 3 bases, J lost 3 bases, and 10 bases lay in between. The CDR3, as DNA: TGTGCCAGCAGTGAGATCAGTGGAACAGATACGCAGTATTTT. Amino acids: CASSEISGTDTQYF.